Listed here are 21 T cell receptor beta chains from one sample, sequenced in a study of blood T cells in healthy people across ages. The authors ran a second PCR of 7 to 11 cycles using a sample-barcoded 5' primer and a J-beta primer mix. TCRdb itself ran the 5' RACE reads through MiXCR, one entry per CDR3 protein. The table lists about 1.6 million distinct CDR3 sequences, about 31% of them singletons, with about 11% in the top ten. The sample was blood. These receptors all stem from a woman in her thirties in good health.

The V and J genes are TRBV2 and TRBJ2-5, with D hard to call. With 6 bases removed from V and 2 bases from J, the gap between germline ends came to 13 bases. The CDR3 runs to 14 residues. CDR1 is SNHLY, CDR2 FYNNEI, per germline. The CDR3 DNA reads TGTGCCAGCAGGGCGGCGGAGCTACAAGAGACCCAGTACTTC. Its translation: CASRAAELQETQYF.

Concerning this clonotype: One end of the junction is discordant with germline, which a read error may explain. J is TRBJ1-1 and V is TRBV7-2; D is undetermined. The germline V gene encodes CDR1 SGHTA and CDR2 FQGNSA. CDR3 length equals 14 residues. CDR3 in amino acids: CASSLAAPRTETFF. CDR3 bases: TGTGCCAGCAGCTTAGCAGCCCCGAGGACTGAAACTTTCTTT.

Only a few counts were recorded for this clonotype. The V and J genes are TRBV20-1 and TRBJ2-7, with 10 bases matching TRBD2. V gave up 6 bases and J gave up 7 bases; unmatched junction bases: 18. The CDR3 loop spans 16 amino acids. Germline CDR1 reads DFQATT; CDR2 reads SNEGSKA (reference sequence). The DNA of the CDR3 is TGCAGTGCCGACCTGCGGCTAGCGGGGGTCCCGGGGGAGCAGTACTTC. This gives the protein CSADLRLAGVPGEQYF.

The chain joins TRBV28 to TRBJ2-5; the D gene is possibly TRBD2 (5 bases). This CDR3 spans 14 amino acids. Germline assignment: CDR1 MDHEN and CDR2 SYDVKM. Trimming removed 6 bases at V and 5 bases at J, with 16 bases between. The DNA of the CDR3 is TGTGCCAGCAGCCGCCCGGGAAGTCCGGAGACCCAGTACTTC. Translated: CASSRPGSPETQYF.

This clonotype showed up many times. This chain joins TRBV10-3 and TRBJ2-5; D is unclear. The V gene's germline CDR1 is ENHRY and CDR2 SYGVKD. The CDR3 spans 12 residues. V gave up 3 bases and J gave up 4 bases, with 6 bases separating them. The CDR3 sequence: CAISEGSETQYF. The CDR3 bases are TGTGCCATCAGTGAAGGGTCAGAGACCCAGTACTTC.

This clonotype was detected only a few times. This chain joins TRBV20-1 and TRBJ2-7, with 10 bases matching TRBD2. The ends lost 0 bases at V and 4 bases at J; junction bases unmatched: 6. The CDR3 extends over 15 amino acids. Germline values: CDR1 DFQATT, CDR2 SNEGSKA (reference sequence). This chain's CDR3 is CSAREASGSVYEQYF. The CDR3 coding sequence is TGCAGTGCTAGAGAGGCTAGCGGGAGTGTTTACGAGCAGTACTTC.

In the case of this clonotype: The junction does not match germline at one end; this may be a read error. This sequence joins TRBV7-3 and TRBJ2-7, with a weak D call TRBD2 (5 bases). This CDR3 comprises 14 residues. The germline CDR1 and CDR2 sequences are SGHTA and FQGTGA. The CDR3 coding sequence is TGTGCCCGCAGCTTAACGAGGGAGCACTACGAGCAGTACTTC. Translation gives CARSLTREHYEQYF.

The V and J genes are TRBV6-2 or TRBV6-3 and TRBJ1-5, with D possibly being TRBD1 (6 bases). Germline assignment: CDR1 MNHEY and CDR2 SVGEGT. This CDR3 has 12 residues. The V end lost 7 bases, the J end lost 7 bases, and 11 bases lay between the germline ends. The CDR3 protein is CASNEQGQPQHF. CDR3 bases: TGTGCCAGCAACGAACAGGGCCAGCCCCAGCATTTT.

This clonotype was detected ten times or more. This sequence joins TRBV5-1 and TRBJ2-5; 11 bases match TRBD2. Germline CDR1 and CDR2: SGHRS and YFSETQ. The CDR3 contains 15 residues. The trim removed 2 bases at V and 4 bases at J, leaving 4 bases unmatched. CDR3 nucleotides: TGCGCCAGCAGCTTATCCGGGACTAGCGGAGAGACCCAGTACTTC. Translation gives CASSLSGTSGETQYF. Complete variable domain (other parts from reference TRBV5-1 and TRBJ2-5): KAGVTQTPRYLIKTRGQQVTLSCSPISGHRSVSWYQQTPGQGLQFLFEYFSETQRNKGNFPGRFSGRQFSNSRSEMNVSTLELGDSALYLCASSLSGTSGETQYFGPGTRLLVL.

In the case of this clonotype: At one end the junction does not follow the germline gene, possibly because of a read error. This chain links TRBV7-9 with TRBJ2-5, with 7 nucleotides matching TRBD2. The CDR3 is 15 amino acids. Germline values: CDR1 SEHNR, CDR2 FQNEAQ (reference sequence). The CDR3 region is CATSILTSSHNEQYF. The DNA of the CDR3 is TGTGCCACCAGCATATTGACTAGCAGTCACAATGAGCAGTACTTC.

There are a few counts of this clonotype. The chain links TRBV27 to TRBJ1-2; 8 bases are a match to TRBD1. This CDR3 region has 14 residues. V dropped 8 bases and J dropped 4; count of bases not matched to a gene: 9. From germline, CDR1 is MNHEY and CDR2 SMNVEV (reference sequence). The CDR3 region is CASRPPGGFYGYTF. CDR3 DNA: TGTGCCAGCCGTCCACCAGGGGGCTTCTATGGCTACACCTTC.

This chain connects TRBV20-1 to TRBJ1-2; D ambiguous. The CDR3 totals 8 residues. The germline V gene has CDR1 DFQATT and CDR2 SNEGSKA (reference sequence). The CDR3 DNA reads as TGCATTGCGGGGGGCTACACCTTC. Translation: CIAGGYTF.

This chain joins TRBV5-1 and TRBJ2-1, with 7 bases fitting TRBD2. After removal of 9 bases from V and 7 bases from J, the junction contained 13 bases not matched to a gene. This CDR3 is built from 14 residues. Germline CDR1 and CDR2: SGHRS and YFSETQ. The CDR3 region is CATRPGGPGNEQFF. The CDR3 DNA reads as TGCGCCACCCGCCCGGGGGGTCCGGGAAATGAGCAGTTCTTC.

This clonotype came up a few times. The chain uses TRBV6-5 and TRBJ2-5, with 9 bases aligning to TRBD2. The CDR3 has 13 amino acids. Trimming cost V 8 bases and J 11 bases; bases outside gene matches: 12. Germline lookup yields CDR1 MNHEY and CDR2 SVGAGI. The CDR3 nucleotides are TGTGCCAGCCGCGGTAGCGGGAGAAGGGAGCAGTACTTC. Translated, it gives CASRGSGRREQYF.

The chain links TRBV7-8 to TRBJ2-1; the match to TRBD2 covers 8 bases. V was clipped by 2 bases and J by 6 bases; unmatched bases: 9. From germline, CDR1 is SGHVS and CDR2 FQNEAQ. This CDR3 is 16 amino acids long. The CDR3 DNA follows: TGTGCCAGCAGCTTATCGGGGGGGCTCCGTTCCAATGAGCAGTTCTTC. Translated: CASSLSGGLRSNEQFF.

This clonotype came up once. The chain links TRBV20-1 to TRBJ2-1; D gene ambiguous. Per germline, CDR1 DFQATT and CDR2 SNEGSKA (reference sequence). There are 13 residues in the CDR3. DNA for the CDR3: TGCGGCACACGAGATAACTCCTACAATGAGCAGTTCTTC. This gives the protein CGTRDNSYNEQFF.

This clonotype came up a few times. V is TRBV25-1 and J is TRBJ2-3; 7 nucleotides line up with TRBD1. Germline lookup yields CDR1 MGHDK and CDR2 SYGVNS. CDR3 length: 16 residues. V shed 9 bases, J shed 3 bases, and the junction held 15 bases outside the gene matches. Here the CDR3 reads CASGDHRGVITDTQYF. CDR3 bases: TGTGCCAGTGGGGACCACAGGGGTGTTATAACAGATACGCAGTATTTT.

The gene calls are TRBV6-2 or TRBV6-3 and TRBJ2-5; D is unclear. Trimming stripped 2 bases from V and 1 base from J, with 14 bases between. Germline V gene lookup returns CDR1 MNHEY and CDR2 SVGEGT. The CDR3 length is 16 residues. The CDR3 DNA reads as TGTGCCAGCAGTTACGACGGCAGTAAAAGCCAAGAGACCCAGTACTTC. Encoded protein: CASSYDGSKSQETQYF.

This clonotype was detected many times. This chain uses TRBV4-1 with TRBJ2-7; D possibly matches TRBD1 or TRBD2 (5 bases each). CDR1 is MGHRA and CDR2 is YSYEKL in the germline V gene. Trimming took off 1 base at V and 2 bases at J, with 9 bases between the two ends. This CDR3 has 14 amino acids. The CDR3 nucleotides read TGCGCCAGCAGCCAAGTAGTGGGGGCCTACGAGCAGTACTTC. Translating gives CASSQVVGAYEQYF.

Note on this clonotype: Relative to the germline gene, one junction end is altered; a read error may explain this. V usage is TRBV3-1 and J usage is TRBJ2-5; perhaps TRBD1 as D (5 bases). From germline, CDR1 is LGHDT and CDR2 YNNKEL (reference sequence). This CDR3 has 11 amino acids. CDR3 DNA sequence: TGTACCAGCAGGGTCCAAGAGACCCAGTACTTC. This sequence encodes CTSRVQETQYF.

This clonotype was counted at least ten times. The rearrangement uses TRBV12-3 or TRBV12-4 and TRBJ2-1, with D perhaps TRBD2 (6 bases). V was trimmed by 0 bases and J by 8 bases, leaving 20 bases between them. The CDR3 runs 17 residues. The chain's CDR3 is CASSLALIGTGTDEQFF. CDR3 nucleotide sequence: TGTGCCAGCAGTTTAGCGCTAATAGGGACTGGAACGGATGAGCAGTTCTTC.